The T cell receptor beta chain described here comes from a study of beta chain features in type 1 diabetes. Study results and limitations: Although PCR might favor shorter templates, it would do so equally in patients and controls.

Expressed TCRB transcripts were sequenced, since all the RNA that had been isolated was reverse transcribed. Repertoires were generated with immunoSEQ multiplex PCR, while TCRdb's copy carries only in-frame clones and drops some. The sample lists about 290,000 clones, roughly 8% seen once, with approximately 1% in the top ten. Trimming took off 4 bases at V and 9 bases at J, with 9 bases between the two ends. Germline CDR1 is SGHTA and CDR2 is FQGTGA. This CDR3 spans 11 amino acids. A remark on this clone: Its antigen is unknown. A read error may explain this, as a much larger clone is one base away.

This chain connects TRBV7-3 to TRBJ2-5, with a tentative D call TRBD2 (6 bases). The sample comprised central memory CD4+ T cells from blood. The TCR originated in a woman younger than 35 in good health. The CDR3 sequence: CASSSGEAQYF. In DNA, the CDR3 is TGTGCCAGCAGCTCGGGGGAGGCCCAGTACTTC.